Listed below are T cell receptor beta chains from one sample, sequenced in a study of cytomegalovirus exposure and HLA in healthy donors. Profiling relied on immunoSEQ multiplex PCR, and the TCRdb table lists in-frame clones only, not all of them. This sample lists roughly 110,000 clones; its ten largest clones have 3.5% to 4.5%. The sample consisted of PBMCs. The receptors were gathered from a man aged 30 to 39 in good health and CMV-seronegative. CDR3s include the opening cysteine and the closing phenylalanine or tryptophan. The D gene is left open where the match is weak.

TRBJ2-7 TRBV28 NA TGTGCCAGCAGTGGAGGGGACGGCAACTACGAGCAGTACTTC CASSGGDGNYEQYF
TRBJ2-4 TRBV5-1 NA TGCGCCAGCAGCTTGGGGCAGGTGAACATTCAGTACTTC CASSLGQVNIQYF
TRBJ2-2 TRBV5-1 TRBD2 TGCGCCAGCAGCTTGCTAGCGGGGGTGAACACCGGGGAGCTGTTTTTT CASSLLAGVNTGELFF
TRBJ1-4 TRBV5-6 TRBD1 TGTGCCAGCAGCACCCGACAGGGGGCGTTGACTAATGAAAAACTGTTTTTT CASSTRQGALTNEKLFF
TRBJ2-7 TRBV7-9 NA TGTGCCAGCAGCTGGACCAGACAGGATCCCTACGAGCAGTACTTC CASSWTRQDPYEQYF
TRBJ2-1 TRBV7-2 TRBD2 TGTGCCAGCAGCTTAATAGCGGGGGCGGCCTACAATGAGCAGTTCTTC CASSLIAGAAYNEQFF
TRBJ2-7 TRBV19 TRBD1 TGTGCCAGTACCTCCGGGACAGGCTCCTACGAGCAGTACTTC CASTSGTGSYEQYF
TRBJ2-4 TRBV7-8 TRBD2 TGTGCCAGCAGCCCATTGGGACTAGCGGGGGGGAGGAACATTCAGTACTTC CASSPLGLAGGRNIQYF
TRBJ1-3 TRBV19 NA TGTGCCAGTAGTGTCCATATCGGGACACTTGATTCCTCTGGAAACACCATATATTTT CASSVHIGTLDSSGNTIYF
TRBJ2-3 TRBV5-4 NA TGTGCCAGCAGCAGGCAACTAGCTCTCACAGATGCGCAGTATTTT CASSRQLALTDAQYF
TRBJ2-3 TRBV12-5 NA TGTGCTAGTGGTTTGGTAATCGGAGCCAAGCCCCATACGCAGTATTTT CASGLVIGAKPHTQYF
TRBJ2-3 TRBV4-1 NA TGCGCCAGCAGTCCCGGTAGTCTTACAGATACGCAGTATTTT CASSPGSLTDTQYF
TRBJ1-1 TRBV7-9 NA TGTGCCAGCAGCTTACAGAATTTCGTGAACACTGAAGCTTTCTTT CASSLQNFVNTEAFF
TRBJ2-7 TRBV7-9 TRBD1 TGTGCCAGCAGCCCCCGGGACAGGGGGCTCAACGAGCAGTACTTC CASSPRDRGLNEQYF
TRBJ2-3 TRBV2 NA TGTGCCAGCAGCCGCTTTCCACAGGGAAATACGCAGTATTTT CASSRFPQGNTQYF
TRBJ2-3 TRBV15 TRBD1 TGTGCCACCAGCAGAGGGACAGGTGGGGGTAGGACAGATACGCAGTATTTT CATSRGTGGGRTDTQYF
TRBJ2-3 TRBV14 TRBD2 TGTGCCAGCAGCCAAGTTTTAGCGGGGGGCTATACGCAGTATTTT CASSQVLAGGYTQYF
TRBJ2-7 TRBV7-8 TRBD2 TGTGCCAGCAGCTTTAGACGGGGGGTATCCTATGAGCAGTACTTC CASSFRRGVSYEQYF
TRBJ1-4 TRBV15 NA TGTGCCACCAGCAGAGATCGGGGCGTTGGGGGGACTAATGAAAAACTGTTTTTT CATSRDRGVGGTNEKLFF
TRBJ1-3 TRBV15 TRBD1 TGTGCCACCAGCAGAGGGTTAGGACAGGGGGCTGGAAACACCATATATTTT CATSRGLGQGAGNTIYF
TRBJ2-3 TRBV10-3 TRBD2 TGTGCCATTCAGAGACTAGCGGTTACAGATACGCAGTATTTT CAIQRLAVTDTQYF
TRBJ1-2 TRBV4-1 TRBD1 TGCGCCAGCAGCCAAGATCGGCCCAGGGGGATTGGCTACACCTTC CASSQDRPRGIGYTF
TRBJ2-6 TRBV18 TRBD1 TGTGCCAGCTCACCACCGGGGGGGACAGGGGATGGCAACGTCCTGACTTTC CASSPPGGTGDGNVLTF
TRBJ2-2 TRBV18 NA TGTGCCAGCTCACCACCGGTCGCAGTTAACACCGGGGAGCTGTTTTTT CASSPPVAVNTGELFF
TRBJ2-7 TRBV19 NA TGTGCCAGTAGTATCGGGAACTACGAGCAGTACTTC CASSIGNYEQYF
TRBJ1-5 TRBV10-1 TRBD1 TGCGCCAGCAGTGAGACAGGGGGCCTCAATCAGCCCCAGCATTTT CASSETGGLNQPQHF
TRBJ2-1 TRBV7-8 TRBD2 TGTGCCAGCAGCTTAGGGGCCAGCGGGGGGATAAATGAGCAGTTCTTC CASSLGASGGINEQFF
TRBJ2-2 TRBV7-9 TRBD2 TGTGCCAGCAGCTCCCCGGGGGGGCAGGCCGGGGAGCTGTTTTTT CASSSPGGQAGELFF
TRBJ1-5 TRBV18 NA TGTGCCAGCTCGCGGGACGGGGGCAATCAGCCCCAGCATTTT CASSRDGGNQPQHF
TRBJ2-7 TRBV5-1 NA TGCGCCAGCAGCCAAGGGGGGGATCCCTACGAGCAGTACTTC CASSQGGDPYEQYF
TRBJ2-7 TRBV5-1 NA TGCGCCAGCAGCTCGACAGGAGAGGGCTACGAGCAGTACTTC CASSSTGEGYEQYF
TRBJ1-5 TRBV2 NA TGTGCCACCCGGAGGTCGGGGAATAGCAATCAGCCCCAGCATTTT CATRRSGNSNQPQHF
TRBJ1-5 TRBV2 NA TGTGCCAGCAGTGAAAAAGCTCGAGCCCAGCATTTT CASSEKARAQHF
TRBJ2-7 TRBV19 TRBD1 TGTGCCAGTTCCCCCCGGAGGACAGGGGCCTACGAGCAGTACTTC CASSPRRTGAYEQYF
TRBJ1-5 TRBV5-8 NA TGTGCCAGCAGCTTAGGGGTTTCGGTCAATCAGCCCCAGCATTTT CASSLGVSVNQPQHF
TRBJ1-5 TRBV4-2 TRBD1 TGTGCCAGCAGCCAAGACGGAGGGACAGGTCTTTATCAGCCCCAGCATTTT CASSQDGGTGLYQPQHF
TRBJ2-6 TRBV5-1 NA TGCGCCAGCAGCTTTCGACACTCCAGCAGCTCGTCCGGGGCCAACGTCCTGACTTTC CASSFRHSSSSSGANVLTF
TRBJ1-2 TRBV14 TRBD1 TGTGCCAGCAGCCGTTACCAATCCGGGACAGGGGATGGCTACACCTTC CASSRYQSGTGDGYTF
TRBJ1-4 TRBV5-5 TRBD1 TGTGCCAGCAGCTTGGTTCAGGGGGCGTCAACTAATGAAAAACTGTTTTTT CASSLVQGASTNEKLFF